Described below is a single T cell receptor (beta chain) sequence and its context. As yet, its antigen is unknown. This sample stems from a study of Tregs in tolerant kidney transplant recipients. Here immunoSEQ multiplex PCR was the method, and the copy in TCRdb shows in-frame clones only, minus some. Among tens of thousands of clones listed, just over 90% were seen once. Thawed PBMCs were FACS-sorted into unstimulated CD4+CD25+CD127- regulatory T cells, CD4+CD25- non-regulatory cells, CD4 and CD8 cells. The CDR3 is 13 residues long. Germline V CDR1 and CDR2: SGDLS, YYNGEE. V lost 0 bases and J lost 2, with 6 bases in between. General study results and limits: Expanding Tregs on activated donor B cells appeared to best identify donor-specific TCRbeta clones. The small number of patients limits these findings pending further validation.

This chain links TRBV9 with TRBJ2-7; no clear D gene. The material sequenced was CD8+ T cells from blood. This TCR was sampled from a human donor in good health. In nucleotides, the CDR3 is TGTGCCAGCAGCGTAGGTGGGCCCTACGAGCAGTACTTC. Translated: CASSVGGPYEQYF. Full variable domain (outside the CDR3, taken from reference TRBV9 and TRBJ2-7): DSGVTQTPKHLITATGQRVTLRCSPRSGDLSVYWYQQSLDQGLQFLIQYYNGEERAKGNILERFSAQQFPDLHSELNLSSLELGDSALYFCASSVGGPYEQYFGPGTRLTVT.